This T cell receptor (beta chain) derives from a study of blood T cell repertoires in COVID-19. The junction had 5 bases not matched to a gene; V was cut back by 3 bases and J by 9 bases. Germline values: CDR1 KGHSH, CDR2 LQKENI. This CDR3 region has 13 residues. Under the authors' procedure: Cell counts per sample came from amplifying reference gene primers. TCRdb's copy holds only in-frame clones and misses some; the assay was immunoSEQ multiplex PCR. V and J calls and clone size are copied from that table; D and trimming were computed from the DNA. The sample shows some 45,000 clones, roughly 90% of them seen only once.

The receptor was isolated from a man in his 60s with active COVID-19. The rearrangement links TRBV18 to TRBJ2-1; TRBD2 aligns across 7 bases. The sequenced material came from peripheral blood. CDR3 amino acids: CASSPLREGEQFF. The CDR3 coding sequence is TGTGCCAGCTCACCTCTTAGGGAGGGTGAGCAGTTCTTC.